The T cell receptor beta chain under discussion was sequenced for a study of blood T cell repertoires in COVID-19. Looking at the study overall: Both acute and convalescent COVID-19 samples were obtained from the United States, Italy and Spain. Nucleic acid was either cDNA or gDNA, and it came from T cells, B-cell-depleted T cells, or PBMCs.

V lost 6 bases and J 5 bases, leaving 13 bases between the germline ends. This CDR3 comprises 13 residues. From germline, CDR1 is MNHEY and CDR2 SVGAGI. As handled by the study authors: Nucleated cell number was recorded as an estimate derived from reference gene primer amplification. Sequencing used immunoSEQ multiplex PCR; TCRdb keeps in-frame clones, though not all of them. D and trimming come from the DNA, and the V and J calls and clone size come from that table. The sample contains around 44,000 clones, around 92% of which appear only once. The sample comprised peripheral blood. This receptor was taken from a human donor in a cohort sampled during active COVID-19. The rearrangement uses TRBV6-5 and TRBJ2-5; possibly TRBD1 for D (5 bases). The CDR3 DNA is TGTGCCAGCAGGGACAACCTCCGGGAGACCCAGTACTTC. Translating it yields CASRDNLRETQYF.